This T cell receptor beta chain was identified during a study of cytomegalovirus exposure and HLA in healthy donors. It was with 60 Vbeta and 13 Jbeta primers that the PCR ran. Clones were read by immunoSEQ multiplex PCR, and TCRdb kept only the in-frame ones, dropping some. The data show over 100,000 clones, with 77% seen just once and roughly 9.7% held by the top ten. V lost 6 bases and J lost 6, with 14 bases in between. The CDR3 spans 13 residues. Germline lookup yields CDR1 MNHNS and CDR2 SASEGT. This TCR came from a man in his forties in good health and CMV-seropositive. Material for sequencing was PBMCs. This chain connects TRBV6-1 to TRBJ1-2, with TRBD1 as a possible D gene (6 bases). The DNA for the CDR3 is TGTGCCAGCAGCCCAGGGGAGATGGATGGCTACACCTTC. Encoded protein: CASSPGEMDGYTF.